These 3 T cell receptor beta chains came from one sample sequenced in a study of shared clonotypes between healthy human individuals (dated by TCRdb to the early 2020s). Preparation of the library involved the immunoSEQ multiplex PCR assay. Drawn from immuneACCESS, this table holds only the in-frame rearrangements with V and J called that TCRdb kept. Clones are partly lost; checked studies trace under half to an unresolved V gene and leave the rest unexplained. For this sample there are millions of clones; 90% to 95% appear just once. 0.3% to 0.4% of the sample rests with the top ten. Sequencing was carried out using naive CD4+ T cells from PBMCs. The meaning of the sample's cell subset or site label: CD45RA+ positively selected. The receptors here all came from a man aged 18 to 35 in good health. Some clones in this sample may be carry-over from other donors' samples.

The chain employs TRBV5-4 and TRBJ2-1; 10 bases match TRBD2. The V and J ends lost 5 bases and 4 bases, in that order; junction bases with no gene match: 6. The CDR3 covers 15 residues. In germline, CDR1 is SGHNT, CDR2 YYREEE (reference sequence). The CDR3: CASRRRTSGYNEQFF. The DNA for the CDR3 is TGTGCCAGCAGACGACGGACTAGCGGTTACAATGAGCAGTTCTTC.

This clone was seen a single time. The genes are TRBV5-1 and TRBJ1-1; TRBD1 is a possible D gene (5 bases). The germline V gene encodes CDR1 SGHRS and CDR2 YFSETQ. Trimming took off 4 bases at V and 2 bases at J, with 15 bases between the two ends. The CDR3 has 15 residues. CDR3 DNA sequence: TGCGCCAGCAGCCCGGAACAGGTAGGAAACACTGAAGCTTTCTTT. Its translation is CASSPEQVGNTEAFF.

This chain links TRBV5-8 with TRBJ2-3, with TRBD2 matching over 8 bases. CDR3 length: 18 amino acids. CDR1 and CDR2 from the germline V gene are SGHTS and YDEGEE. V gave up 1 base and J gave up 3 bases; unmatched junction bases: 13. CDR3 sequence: CASSLNFLTASGTDTQYF. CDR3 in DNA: TGTGCCAGCAGCTTGAATTTTTTAACGGCTAGCGGGACAGATACGCAGTATTTT.